Each of the 5 T cell receptor beta chains below was sequenced from the same sample in a study of blood T cell repertoires in COVID-19. Libraries were prepared by immunoSEQ multiplex PCR; TCRdb keeps only in-frame clonotypes and omits some of them. The table records tens of thousands of clones, about 80% of them present only once. The sequenced sample was peripheral blood. These receptor sequences come from a woman aged 55-70 years with acute or convalescent COVID-19.

The V and J genes are TRBV6-4 and TRBJ2-6, with D possibly being TRBD2 (5 bases). The CDR3 is made up of 18 amino acids. Trimming left V 6 bases short and J 1 base short, with 19 bases between. CDR1 MRHNA and CDR2 SNTAGT come from the germline V gene. The CDR3 sequence: CASSADGGMSSGANVLTF. CDR3 coding DNA: TGTGCCAGCAGCGCCGACGGAGGAATGTCATCTGGGGCCAACGTCCTGACTTTC.

This sequence joins TRBV23-1 and TRBJ2-3; TRBD2 agrees at 8 bases. TRBV23-1 is an ORF, and what it does is uncertain. V trimming: 2 bases; J trimming: 4 bases; junction bases outside the gene matches: 11. The CDR3 runs to 17 residues. The CDR3 region has the DNA TGCGCCAGCAGTCAACCCTGTCGGGGGGGGCTGGCAGATACGCAGTATTTT. Translation gives CASSQPCRGGLADTQYF.

The CDR3 DNA follows: TGCGCCAGCAGCTTGGAGGGGTCCTATGGCTACACCTTC. Its translation is CASSLEGSYGYTF. This chain connects TRBV5-1 to TRBJ1-2; D is possibly TRBD1 (5 bases). The CDR3 length is 13 residues. Trimming pared 0 bases from V and 4 bases from J, leaving 7 bases between. CDR1 is SGHRS and CDR2 is YFSETQ in the germline V gene.

This chain links TRBV3-1 (or the pseudogene TRBV3-2) with TRBJ2-3; a possible D gene is TRBD1 (5 bases). This CDR3 is 15 amino acids long. Per the germline V gene, CDR1 is LGHDT and CDR2 is YNNKEL (reference sequence). V lost 1 base and J lost 3, with 11 bases in between. CDR3 protein: CASSQAPGSTDTQYF. CDR3 in DNA: TGTGCCAGCAGCCAAGCGCCAGGGTCTACAGATACGCAGTATTTT.

The chain uses TRBV7-3 and TRBJ2-1, with 12 nucleotides matching TRBD1. J lost 10 bases, V lost 5 bases, and 9 bases had no gene match. This CDR3 comprises 15 residues. The germline V gene has CDR1 SGHTA and CDR2 FQGTGA. The CDR3 region is CASSPSGQGAGEQFF. In nucleotides, the CDR3 is TGTGCCAGCAGCCCCTCGGGACAGGGGGCAGGGGAGCAGTTCTTC.